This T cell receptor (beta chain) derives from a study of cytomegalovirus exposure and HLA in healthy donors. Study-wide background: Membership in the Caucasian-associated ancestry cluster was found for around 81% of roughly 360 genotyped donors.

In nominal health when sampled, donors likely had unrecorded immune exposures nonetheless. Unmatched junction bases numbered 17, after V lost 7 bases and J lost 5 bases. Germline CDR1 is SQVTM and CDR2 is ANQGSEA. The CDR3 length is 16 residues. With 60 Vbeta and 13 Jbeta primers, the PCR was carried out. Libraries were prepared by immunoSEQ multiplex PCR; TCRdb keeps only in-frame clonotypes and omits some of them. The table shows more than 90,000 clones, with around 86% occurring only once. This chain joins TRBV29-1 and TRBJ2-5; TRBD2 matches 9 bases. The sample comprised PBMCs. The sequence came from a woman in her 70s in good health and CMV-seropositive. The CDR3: CSDASIRGTSWETQYF. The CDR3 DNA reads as TGCAGCGACGCATCAATTCGGGGGACTAGCTGGGAGACCCAGTACTTC.